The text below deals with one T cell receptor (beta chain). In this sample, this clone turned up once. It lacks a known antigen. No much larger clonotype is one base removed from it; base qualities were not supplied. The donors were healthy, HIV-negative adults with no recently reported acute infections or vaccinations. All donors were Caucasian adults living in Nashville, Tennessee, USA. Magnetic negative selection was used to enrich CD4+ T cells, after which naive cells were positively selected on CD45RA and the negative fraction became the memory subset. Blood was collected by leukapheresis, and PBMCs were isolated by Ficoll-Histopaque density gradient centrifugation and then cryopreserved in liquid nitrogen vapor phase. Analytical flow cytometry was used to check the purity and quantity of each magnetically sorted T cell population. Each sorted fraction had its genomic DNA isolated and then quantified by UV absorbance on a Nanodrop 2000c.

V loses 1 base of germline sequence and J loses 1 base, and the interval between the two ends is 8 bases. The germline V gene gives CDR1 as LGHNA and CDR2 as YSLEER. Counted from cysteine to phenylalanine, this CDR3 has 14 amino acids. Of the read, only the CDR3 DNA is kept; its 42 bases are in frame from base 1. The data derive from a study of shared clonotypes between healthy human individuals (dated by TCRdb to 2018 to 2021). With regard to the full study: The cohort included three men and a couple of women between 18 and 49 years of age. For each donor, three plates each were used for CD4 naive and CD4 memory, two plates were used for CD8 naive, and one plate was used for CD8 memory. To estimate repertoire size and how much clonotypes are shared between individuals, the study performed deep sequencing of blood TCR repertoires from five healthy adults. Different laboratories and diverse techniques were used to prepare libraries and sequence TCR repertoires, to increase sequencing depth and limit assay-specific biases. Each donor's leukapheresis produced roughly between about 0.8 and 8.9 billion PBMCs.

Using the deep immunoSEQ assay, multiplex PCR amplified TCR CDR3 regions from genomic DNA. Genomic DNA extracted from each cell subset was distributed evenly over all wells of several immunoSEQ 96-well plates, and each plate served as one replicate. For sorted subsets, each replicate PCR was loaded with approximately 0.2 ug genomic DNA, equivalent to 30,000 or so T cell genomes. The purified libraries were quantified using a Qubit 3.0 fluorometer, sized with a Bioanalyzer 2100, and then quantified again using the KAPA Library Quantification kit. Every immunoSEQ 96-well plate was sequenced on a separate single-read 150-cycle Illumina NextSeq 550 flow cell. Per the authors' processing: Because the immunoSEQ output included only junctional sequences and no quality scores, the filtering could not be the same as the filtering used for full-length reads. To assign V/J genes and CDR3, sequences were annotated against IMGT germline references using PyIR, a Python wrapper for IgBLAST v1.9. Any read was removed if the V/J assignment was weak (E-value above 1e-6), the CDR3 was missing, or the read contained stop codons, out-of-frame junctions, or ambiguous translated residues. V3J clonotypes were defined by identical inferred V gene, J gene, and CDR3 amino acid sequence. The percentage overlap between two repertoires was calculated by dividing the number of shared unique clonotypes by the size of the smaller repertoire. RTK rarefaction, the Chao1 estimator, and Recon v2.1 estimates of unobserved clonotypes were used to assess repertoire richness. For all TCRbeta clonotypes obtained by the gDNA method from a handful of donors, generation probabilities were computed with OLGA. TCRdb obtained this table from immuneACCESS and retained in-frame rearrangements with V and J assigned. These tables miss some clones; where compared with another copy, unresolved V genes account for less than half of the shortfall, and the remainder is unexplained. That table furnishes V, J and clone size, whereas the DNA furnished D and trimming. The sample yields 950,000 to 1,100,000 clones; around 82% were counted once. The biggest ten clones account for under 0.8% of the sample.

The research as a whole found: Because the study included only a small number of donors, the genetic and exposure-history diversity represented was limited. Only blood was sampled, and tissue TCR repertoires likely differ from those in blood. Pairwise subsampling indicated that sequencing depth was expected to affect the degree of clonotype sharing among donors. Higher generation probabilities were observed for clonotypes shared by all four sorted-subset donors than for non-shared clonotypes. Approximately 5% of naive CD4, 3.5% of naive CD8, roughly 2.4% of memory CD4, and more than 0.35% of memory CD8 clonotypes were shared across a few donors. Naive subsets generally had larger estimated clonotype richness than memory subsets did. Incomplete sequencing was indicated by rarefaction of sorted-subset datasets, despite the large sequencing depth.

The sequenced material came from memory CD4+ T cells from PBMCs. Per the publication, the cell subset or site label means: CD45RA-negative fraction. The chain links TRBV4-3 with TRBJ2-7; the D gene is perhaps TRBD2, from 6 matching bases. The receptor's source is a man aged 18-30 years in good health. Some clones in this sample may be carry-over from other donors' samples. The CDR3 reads CASSQAGRSYEQYF. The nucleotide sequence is TGCGCCAGCAGCCAAGCGGGGAGGTCCTACGAGCAGTACTTC.